This T cell receptor beta chain emerged from a study of blood T cell repertoires in COVID-19. About the study: Samples came from the United States, Italy and Spain, spanning acute and convalescent COVID-19. In each case, the material was cDNA or gDNA derived from T cells, B-cell-depleted T cells, or PBMCs.

In the authors' methods: From reference gene primer amplification, estimates of nucleated cell counts were derived. TCRdb keeps only in-frame clones here, not all; method: immunoSEQ multiplex PCR. Clone size and V and J calls were adopted from that table, with D and trimming inferred from the DNA. Counted here are roughly 410,000 clones, about nine tenths occurring once; the ten biggest clones make up around 1.5%. This sequence was found in a woman aged 40 to 50 with COVID-19, enrolled during active disease. Sequencing input: peripheral blood.

In nucleotides, the CDR3 is TGTGCCACCCAGGTGGGAGGGGGAAGGGATTCACCCCTCCACTTT. This gives the protein CATQVGGGRDSPLHF. The rearrangement joins TRBV15 to TRBJ1-6; tentative D call: TRBD1 (6 bases). The CDR3 is 15 residues long. Trimming took 8 bases from V and 8 from J, leaving 19 bases between them. Looked up from germline, CDR1 is LNHNV and CDR2 is YYDKDF (reference sequence).